This TCR beta chain was profiled in a study of cytomegalovirus exposure and HLA in healthy donors. The CDR3 is 15 amino acids. Germline CDR1 and CDR2: MNHEY and SVGAGI. Deletions cut 6 bases from V and 0 bases from J, with 12 bases between. The PCR had 60 Vbeta and 13 Jbeta primers. In the original processing: An analysis that came later counted some 85 million unique TCR beta chains, around 12 million shared. Method: immunoSEQ multiplex PCR; TCRdb's copy keeps in-frame clones and lacks some. V and J calls and clone size follow that table, whereas D and trimming were derived from the DNA. The sample includes hundreds of thousands of clones, 77% of them seen just once.

This TCR was sampled from a woman aged 55-69 years in good health and CMV-seropositive. The chain carries TRBV6-5 and TRBJ2-4, with a tentative D call TRBD1 (5 bases). Sequenced material: PBMCs. CDR3 residues: CASRPAQGAKNIQYF. The CDR3 nucleotides are TGTGCCAGCAGACCCGCGCAGGGAGCCAAAAACATTCAGTACTTC.